Below, 28 T cell receptor beta chains from the same sample are listed, as sequenced in a study of blood T cells in healthy people across ages (dated by TCRdb to between 2014 and 2017). Library preparation employed 5' RACE. Sequenced on an Illumina HiSeq 2500. A second 7 to 11 cycle PCR used a sample-barcoded 5' primer and a J-beta primer mix. TCRdb redid the processing of the public reads, applying fastp at Q25 and MiXCR, and retained in-frame beta chains. Each CDR3 protein gets just one entry, which takes the most common genes and DNA from the rows behind it. The table for this sample lists 1.5 million to 2 million distinct CDR3 sequences; 28% of them were counted only once. In total, the top ten clones hold roughly 8% of the sample. Sequences were obtained from blood. The receptors here all came from a woman aged 30 to 39 in good health.

As concerns this clonotype: Mismatch with germline at one junction end may stem from a read error. The V call is TRBV4-2, the J call TRBJ1-2; the D gene is possibly TRBD1 (5 bases). The CDR3 extends over 15 amino acids. CDR1 and CDR2 (germline): LGHNA, YNFKEQ. The CDR3 loop reads CAGSQEGSAIFGYTF. The CDR3 region has the DNA TGTGCCGGCAGCCAAGAGGGGTCGGCGATCTTCGGCTACACCTTC.

A few counts support this clonotype. J is TRBJ2-7 and V is TRBV20-1; tentatively, D is TRBD2 (6 bases). Germline loops: CDR1 DFQATT, CDR2 SNEGSKA (reference sequence). This CDR3 is built from 13 residues. V lost 1 base and J 6 bases, leaving 13 bases between the germline ends. The CDR3 coding sequence is TGCAGTGCTAGAGCGGGAGCCATGGGCGAGCAGTACTTC. Translating gives CSARAGAMGEQYF.

This sequence joins TRBV12-3 or TRBV12-4 and TRBJ2-3, with TRBD2 matching 8 bases. J was trimmed by 0 bases and V by 6 bases; bases with no gene match: 5. The CDR3 is 15 amino acids. CDR3 sequence: CASSGGAISTDTQYF. DNA of the CDR3: TGTGCCAGCAGCGGGGGGGCCATTAGCACAGATACGCAGTATTTT.

The chain joins TRBV5-1 to TRBJ1-4; D might be TRBD1 (5 bases). The CDR3 runs 13 residues. Trimming removed 6 bases at V and 0 bases at J, with 6 bases between. Looked up from germline, CDR1 is SGHRS and CDR2 is YFSETQ. This CDR3 is CASTTATNEKLFF. CDR3 nucleotide sequence: TGCGCCAGCACGACAGCAACTAATGAAAAACTGTTTTTT.

The chain links TRBV9 to TRBJ2-3; a weak D match, TRBD2 (6 bases). The germline V gene has CDR1 SGDLS and CDR2 YYNGEE. V was shortened by 2 bases and J by 3 bases, with 16 bases between the two germline ends. There are 16 residues in the CDR3. The CDR3 reads CASSVPVSAGTDTQYF. CDR3 nucleotide sequence: TGTGCCAGCAGCGTCCCCGTTTCTGCGGGAACAGATACGCAGTATTTT.

This clonotype was detected many times. The chain uses TRBV10-3 and TRBJ2-1, with TRBD1 as a possible D gene (6 bases). The CDR3 has 14 amino acids. In germline, CDR1 is ENHRY, CDR2 SYGVKD. V lost 5 bases, J lost 4 bases, and 12 bases lay in between. The CDR3 reads CAISPGTSYNEQFF. The CDR3 DNA reads as TGTGCCATCAGTCCCGGGACATCTTACAATGAGCAGTTCTTC.

As for this clonotype: Mismatch with germline at one junction end may stem from a read error. V gene TRBV12-3 or TRBV12-4 combines with J gene TRBJ2-3; D is ambiguous. This CDR3 has 14 residues. The CDR3 sequence is CASSSGPRSNAQYF. The CDR3, as DNA: TGTGCAAGCAGTTCCGGGCCCAGATCGAATGCGCAGTATTTT.

This sequence joins TRBV5-1 and TRBJ2-5, with a possible D match to TRBD2 (6 bases). V lost 2 bases and J 11 bases, leaving 25 bases between the germline ends. CDR1 and CDR2 from the germline V gene are SGHRS and YFSETQ. The CDR3 runs 16 residues. The CDR3 nucleotides read TGCGCCAGCAGCTTCGTTACGGCTAGCGACCACAATGAGCAGTACTTC. This gives the protein CASSFVTASDHNEQYF.

This clonotype appeared many times. The chain links TRBV20-1 to TRBJ2-7; 7 nucleotides align to TRBD2. Germline loops: CDR1 DFQATT, CDR2 SNEGSKA (reference sequence). This CDR3 is built from 12 residues. V gave up 6 bases and J gave up 6 bases; unmatched junction bases: 8. CDR3 loop: CSATYGEGEQYF. For the CDR3, the DNA is TGCAGTGCGACGTACGGGGAGGGCGAGCAGTACTTC.

The rearrangement joins TRBV19 to TRBJ2-1, with a weak D call TRBD1 (7 bases). This CDR3 has 15 residues. Germline CDR1 LNHDA, CDR2 SQIVND (reference sequence). Trimming took off 4 bases at V and 6 bases at J, with 16 bases between the two ends. This CDR3 reads CASSTRQGLFNEQFF. The DNA for the CDR3 is TGTGCCAGTAGTACCCGACAGGGACTGTTCAATGAGCAGTTCTTC.

This clonotype was detected only a few times. V and J are TRBV29-1 and TRBJ1-2; maybe TRBD1 (5 bases). Germline lookup yields CDR1 SQVTM and CDR2 ANQGSEA. This CDR3 is built from 14 residues. The V gene lost 0 bases and the J gene lost 4 bases, with 12 bases spanning the gap. The CDR3 loop is CSVEEARGSYGYTF. For the CDR3, the DNA is TGCAGCGTTGAAGAGGCGAGGGGTAGCTATGGCTACACCTTC.

V usage is TRBV20-1 and J usage is TRBJ1-4, with a possible D match to TRBD1 (5 bases). From germline, CDR1 is DFQATT and CDR2 SNEGSKA (reference sequence). This CDR3 spans 15 amino acids. The CDR3 DNA sequence: TGCAGCGCCCCGTGGGGGTGGCAAACTAATGAAAAACTGTTTTTT. This encodes CSAPWGWQTNEKLFF.

A remark on this clonotype: Relative to the germline gene, one junction end is altered; a read error may explain this. The chain employs TRBV25-1 and TRBJ1-1, with D hard to call. This CDR3 comprises 13 residues. Germline V gene lookup returns CDR1 MGHDK and CDR2 SYGVNS. The CDR3 nucleotides are TGTGCCAGGAGTGAATTAGCGGCTGATGAAGCTTTCTTT. Translated, it gives CARSELAADEAFF. Full variable domain (rest looked up from reference TRBV25-1 and TRBJ1-1): EADIYQTPRYLVIGTGKKITLECSQTMGHDKMYWYQQDPGMELHLIHYSYGVNSTEKGDLSSESTVSRIRTEHFPLTLESARPSHTSQYLCARSELAADEAFFGQGTRLTVV.

This clonotype was seen repeatedly, ten times or more. The rearrangement joins TRBV5-8 to TRBJ2-5; D tentatively reads TRBD1 or TRBD2 (6 bases each). Trimming pared 0 bases from V and 7 bases from J, leaving 19 bases between. The germline CDR1 and CDR2 sequences are SGHTS and YDEGEE. This CDR3 is built from 16 residues. DNA for the CDR3: TGTGCCAGCAGCTTGGATCTCGCGGGGACACGGGGGACCCAGTACTTC. This translates into CASSLDLAGTRGTQYF. Together with reference TRBV5-8 and TRBJ2-5, the CDR3 gives the full variable domain: EAGVTQSPTHLIKTRGQQATLRCSPISGHTSVYWYQQALGLGLQFLLWYDEGEERNRGNFPPRFSGRQFPNYSSELNVNALELEDSALYLCASSLDLAGTRGTQYFGPGTRLLVL.

This clonotype appeared a single time. One end of the junction is discordant with germline, which a read error may explain. This chain links TRBV7-9 with TRBJ2-1; D is unresolved. Germline lookup yields CDR1 SEHNR and CDR2 FQNEAQ (reference sequence). The CDR3 is 14 residues long. The CDR3 nucleotides are TGTGCCAGCGGCTTAGTACCCGGGTACGATGAGCAGTTCTTC. It is translated as CASGLVPGYDEQFF.

The chain uses TRBV5-5 and TRBJ1-1; D is perhaps TRBD1 (6 bases). Germline values: CDR1 SGHKS, CDR2 YYEKEE (reference sequence). V gave up 5 bases and J gave up 6 bases, with 17 bases separating them. This CDR3 is 14 amino acids long. In DNA form, the CDR3 reads TGTGCCAGCAGGTTACAGGGTTCGATGGCTGAAGCTTTCTTT. It encodes CASRLQGSMAEAFF.

Turning to this clonotype: This may arise from a read error, as a much more abundant clone is one base away. Lacking the conserved final phenylalanine or tryptophan, this CDR3 likely reflects a read error. The chain is built from TRBV5-1 and TRBJ2-6, with D maybe TRBD1 (5 bases). From germline, CDR1 is SGHRS and CDR2 YFSETQ. The germline V and J ends were trimmed by 3 bases and 1 base, with 17 bases remaining between them. The CDR3 covers 18 residues. CDR3 DNA sequence: TGCGCCAGCAGCTCCCAGGGTGGCCCCTATTCTGGGGCCAACGTCCTGACTCTC. Translated, it gives CASSSQGGPYSGANVLTL.

This clonotype was seen a few times. This chain joins TRBV6-1 and TRBJ2-5, with 8 bases lining up with TRBD1. After removal of 4 bases from V and 5 bases from J, the junction contained 9 bases not matched to a gene. The CDR3 consists of 15 residues. Germline V CDR1 and CDR2: MNHNS, SASEGT. The DNA of the CDR3 is TGTGCCAGCAGTGCATGGACAGGGAATGCGGAGACCCAGTACTTC. Protein product: CASSAWTGNAETQYF.

This clonotype showed up many times. This chain joins TRBV7-3 and TRBJ2-5; 9 positions match TRBD2. Per the germline V gene, CDR1 is SGHTA and CDR2 is FQGTGA. V was pared by 8 bases and J by 5 bases, with 9 bases of the junction left unmatched. The CDR3 spans 14 residues. The CDR3 loop is CASSGGGAGETQYF. Written as DNA, the CDR3 is TGTGCCAGCTCTGGCGGGGGGGCCGGTGAGACCCAGTACTTC.

Only a few counts were recorded for this clonotype. The rearrangement links TRBV11-2 to TRBJ2-3; the D is unclear. V lost 1 base and J lost 3, with 11 bases in between. The CDR3 spans 15 residues. CDR1 and CDR2 (germline): SGHAT, FQNNGV. In DNA form, the CDR3 reads TGTGCCAGCAGCTTAGGAAATAGCCGAACAGATACGCAGTATTTT. It yields the protein CASSLGNSRTDTQYF.

This clonotype was counted between two and nine times. The chain employs TRBV7-2 and TRBJ2-3; 9 bases are shared with TRBD2. Per the germline V gene, CDR1 is SGHTA and CDR2 is FQGNSA. With 3 bases clipped from V and 5 bases from J, the junction kept 12 bases outside the gene matches. The CDR3 totals 17 residues. This CDR3 reads CASSFSASGVFRDTQYF. DNA of the CDR3: TGTGCCAGCAGCTTCTCCGCTAGCGGGGTTTTTCGAGATACGCAGTATTTT.

This clonotype was picked up many times. The chain couples TRBV7-9 to TRBJ2-3; 7 nucleotides agree with TRBD1. Looked up from germline, CDR1 is SEHNR and CDR2 is FQNEAQ (reference sequence). The V segment lost 5 bases and the J segment 6 bases; nucleotides outside the gene matches: 2. The CDR3 loop spans 12 amino acids. CDR3 region: CASSQGDDTQYF. Here the CDR3 DNA reads TGTGCCAGCAGCCAGGGGGATGATACGCAGTATTTT.

This clonotype was found a few times. The chain couples TRBV20-1 to TRBJ2-3; 12 bases line up with TRBD1. V lost 6 bases, J lost 5 bases, and 6 bases stayed unmatched. The CDR3 runs to 14 residues. Germline CDR1 DFQATT, CDR2 SNEGSKA (reference sequence). Here the CDR3 reads CSAEGQGALDTQYF. Here the CDR3 DNA reads TGCAGTGCCGAGGGACAGGGGGCTTTAGATACGCAGTATTTT.

This clonotype occurred a few times. The chain links TRBV7-2 to TRBJ2-1; no reliable D call. V was trimmed by 5 bases and J by 12 bases, leaving 11 bases between them. The CDR3 sequence is 11 residues long. CDR1 SGHTA and CDR2 FQGNSA come from the germline V gene. CDR3 sequence reads: CASSPPRLQFF. The CDR3 DNA follows: TGTGCCAGCAGCCCTCCTCGGTTGCAGTTCTTC. The full variable domain, rest sourced from reference TRBV7-2 and TRBJ2-1, is GAGVSQSPSNKVTEKGKDVELRCDPISGHTALYWYRQSLGQGLEFLIYFQGNSAPDKSGLPSDRFSAERTGGSVSTLTIQRTQQEDSAVYLCASSPPRLQFFGPGTRLTVL.

This chain links TRBV4-2 with TRBJ2-1; D is unclear. This CDR3 region has 13 residues. V was trimmed by 3 bases and J by 10 bases, leaving 13 bases between them. The germline CDR1 and CDR2 sequences are LGHNA and YNFKEQ. Here the CDR3 DNA reads TGTGCCAGCAGCCATAACTATCTTCGGGAGCAGTTCTTC. Its protein product is CASSHNYLREQFF.

Turning to this clonotype: The junction does not match germline at one end; this may be a read error. The V and J genes are TRBV5-1 and TRBJ2-3; D may be TRBD2 (6 bases). Germline lookup yields CDR1 SGHRS and CDR2 YFSETQ. The CDR3 extends over 14 amino acids. The CDR3 reads CASAGGAESDTRYF. Here the CDR3 DNA reads TGCGCCAGCGCCGGAGGGGCGGAATCAGATACGCGGTATTTT. The full variable domain, completed using reference TRBV5-1 and TRBJ2-3, is KAGVTQTPRYLIKTRGQQVTLSCSPISGHRSVSWYQQTPGQGLQFLFEYFSETQRNKGNFPGRFSGRQFSNSRSEMNVSTLELGDSALYLCASAGGAESDTRYFGPGTRLTVL.

This clonotype was seen a few times. The J gene is TRBJ2-1, the V gene TRBV29-1; the D gene is possibly TRBD2 (6 bases). CDR1 SQVTM and CDR2 ANQGSEA come from the germline V gene. The CDR3 has 14 amino acids. V was pared by 2 bases and J by 6 bases, with 14 bases between. The CDR3 DNA reads TGCAGCGTTGAAAGGCGGGGTCTAAGCAATGAGCAGTTCTTC. Its protein product is CSVERRGLSNEQFF.

Remarks on this clonotype: At one end, the junction sequence differs from germline, possibly due to a read error. The V gene is TRBV3-1, the J gene TRBJ2-4; TRBD1 agrees at 7 bases. CDR1 is LGHDT, CDR2 YNNKEL, per germline (reference sequence). The CDR3 length is 17 residues. In DNA, the CDR3 is TGTACCAGCAGCCCGAACAGGGGAGCATTAGCCAAAAACATTCAGTACTTC. The encoded protein is CTSSPNRGALAKNIQYF.